This passage covers 28 T cell receptor beta chains from one sample sequenced in a study of shared clonotypes between healthy human individuals. Some clones are missing from TCRdb's copy, which holds only in-frame ones; the method was immunoSEQ multiplex PCR. The sample comprises some 2,400,000 clones, approximately 96% of which are singletons, and roughly 0.13% rests with the top ten. The sequencing input was naive CD4+ T cells sorted from blood. Subset denoted: CD45RA+ positively selected. Source of these receptors: a man aged 18 to 29 in good health.

The rearrangement uses TRBV7-2 and TRBJ1-5; D is perhaps TRBD1 (6 bases). V was cut by 3 bases and J by 7 bases, with 19 bases left in between. This CDR3 spans 16 amino acids. The germline V gene encodes CDR1 SGHTA and CDR2 FQGNSA. As DNA, the CDR3 is TGTGCCAGCAGCTTGCAGACCGGGGGCGCCGTCCAGCCCCAGCATTTT. Encoded protein: CASSLQTGGAVQPQHF.

This chain joins TRBV2 and TRBJ1-4; TRBD1 matches 10 bases. Germline-derived CDR1 and CDR2 are SNHLY and FYNNEI. This CDR3 has 15 amino acids. V was pared by 5 bases and J by 7 bases, with 7 bases of the junction left unmatched. CDR3 residues: CASSRGQGDGEKLFF. The CDR3 nucleotides read TGTGCCAGCAGTAGAGGACAGGGGGACGGTGAAAAACTGTTTTTT.

The rearrangement uses TRBV5-1 and TRBJ2-7; no clear D gene. The V gene's germline CDR1 is SGHRS and CDR2 YFSETQ. The CDR3 totals 11 residues. Trimming stripped 4 bases from V and 2 bases from J, with 4 bases between. The CDR3 protein is CASSETYEQYF. In DNA form, the CDR3 reads TGCGCCAGCAGCGAGACCTACGAGCAGTACTTC.

The gene calls are TRBV6-5 and TRBJ2-2, with no clear D. V shed 7 bases and J shed 8 bases, with 11 bases lying between them. The CDR3 extends over 12 amino acids. Germline values: CDR1 MNHEY, CDR2 SVGAGI. The CDR3 DNA reads as TGTGCCAGCAATCCTAACGGAGGGGAGCTGTTTTTT. This translates into CASNPNGGELFF.

This rearrangement joins TRBV2 to TRBJ2-3, with D perhaps TRBD1 or TRBD2 (5 bases each). The CDR3 runs 16 residues. V dropped 3 bases and J dropped 0 bases, with 13 bases sitting between them. CDR1 is SNHLY, CDR2 FYNNEI, per germline. In nucleotides, the CDR3 is TGTGCCAGCAGTGACCCGCCGGGGCGGAGCACAGATACGCAGTATTTT. Its translation is CASSDPPGRSTDTQYF.

The chain combines TRBV7-2 with TRBJ2-1; the match to TRBD2 covers 9 bases. V shed 5 bases and J 5 bases; nucleotides not matched to a gene: 10. This CDR3 has 16 residues. Per the germline V gene, CDR1 is SGHTA and CDR2 is FQGNSA. The CDR3 protein is CASSTDTSGSNNEQFF. CDR3 DNA: TGTGCCAGCAGCACCGATACTAGCGGGTCTAACAATGAGCAGTTCTTC.

The rearrangement joins TRBV5-4 to TRBJ1-2, with unresolved D. The germline gives CDR1 SGHNT, CDR2 YYREEE (reference sequence). V dropped 0 bases and J dropped 7 bases, with 13 bases sitting between them. The CDR3 runs 14 residues. The CDR3 reads CASSLEGGPGGYTF. CDR3 sequence (DNA): TGTGCCAGCAGCTTGGAGGGTGGTCCGGGTGGCTACACCTTC.

The chain couples TRBV11-2 to TRBJ1-6, with TRBD1 identical over 8 bases. This CDR3 has 14 amino acids. Germline V CDR1 and CDR2: SGHAT, FQNNGV. With 5 bases clipped from V and 9 bases from J, the junction kept 6 bases outside the gene matches. CDR3 region: CASSQTGAVSPLHF. The CDR3 DNA reads as TGTGCCAGCAGCCAGACAGGGGCGGTTTCACCCCTCCACTTT. Full variable domain (outside the CDR3, taken from reference TRBV11-2 and TRBJ1-6): EAGVAQSPRYKIIEKRQSVAFWCNPISGHATLYWYQQILGQGPKLLIQFQNNGVVDDSQLPKDRFSAERLKGVDSTLKIQPAKLEDSAVYLCASSQTGAVSPLHFGNGTRLTVT.

The gene calls are TRBV6-6 and TRBJ2-1; TRBD2 matches at 10 bases. Germline V gives CDR1 MNHNY, CDR2 SVGAGI (reference sequence). J was trimmed by 6 bases and V by 5 bases; bases with no gene match: 7. The CDR3 runs 15 residues. CDR3 in DNA: TGTGCCAGCAGTGGTCAGCGGGAGGGCCGCAATGAGCAGTTCTTC. Translated, it gives CASSGQREGRNEQFF.

Here the CDR3 reads CASSDLNTGELFF. CDR3 DNA: TGTGCCAGCAGTGACTTGAACACCGGGGAGCTGTTTTTT. The chain employs TRBV6-1 and TRBJ2-2; no definite D call. Germline V gene lookup returns CDR1 MNHNS and CDR2 SASEGT. The CDR3 contains 13 residues. V was shortened by 3 bases and J by 1 base, with 3 bases between the two germline ends.

The chain links TRBV6-4 to TRBJ1-5; the D is unclear. The CDR3 is made up of 13 amino acids. Trimming removed 0 bases at V and 10 bases at J, with 10 bases between. Germline V gene data show CDR1 as MRHNA and CDR2 as SNTAGT. The CDR3 spells CASSDSGKGPQHF. CDR3 nucleotides: TGTGCCAGCAGTGACTCTGGCAAGGGTCCCCAGCATTTT.

The rearrangement links TRBV2 to TRBJ1-5; D may be TRBD1 (5 bases). This CDR3 is 16 amino acids long. Between the trimmed V and J ends, which lost 3 bases and 1 base, there was a span of 13 bases. Germline V gives CDR1 SNHLY, CDR2 FYNNEI. CDR3 sequence reads: CASSDRGRGSNQPQHF. DNA for the CDR3: TGTGCCAGCAGTGATCGTGGGAGGGGAAGCAATCAGCCCCAGCATTTT.

This chain joins TRBV6-1 and TRBJ2-7; the D gene is possibly TRBD2 (7 bases). CDR1 is MNHNS, CDR2 SASEGT, per germline. V was cut by 6 bases and J by 1 base, with 16 bases left in between. The CDR3 length is 15 residues. The CDR3 DNA follows: TGTGCCAGCAGGCTACAGGGCGGGGGATCCTACGAGCAGTACTTC. Its translation is CASRLQGGGSYEQYF.

The chain carries TRBV5-4 and TRBJ1-1; D not resolved. CDR1 is SGHNT and CDR2 is YYREEE in the germline V gene (reference sequence). CDR3 size: 14 residues. V was trimmed by 3 bases and J by 4 bases, leaving 13 bases between them. CDR3 bases: TGTGCCAGCAGCTACTGGACTCTTCGCACTGAAGCTTTCTTT. This sequence encodes CASSYWTLRTEAFF.

Worth noting for this clone: This specimen includes other DNA sequences encoding the same CDR3. The V call is TRBV20-1, the J call TRBJ2-3; D not resolved. CDR3 length: 11 amino acids. Between the trimmed V and J ends, which lost 6 bases and 4 bases, there was a span of 8 bases. CDR1 is DFQATT and CDR2 is SNEGSKA in the germline V gene (reference sequence). The CDR3 nucleotides are TGCAGTGCCCGGTCCCCAGATACGCAGTATTTT. It encodes CSARSPDTQYF.

The rearrangement joins TRBV18 to TRBJ2-1, with unresolved D. The CDR3 spans 13 residues. The V gene's germline CDR1 is KGHSH and CDR2 LQKENI. V lost 6 bases and J 3 bases, leaving 9 bases between the germline ends. The CDR3: CASSKPDYNEQFF. Here the CDR3 DNA reads TGTGCCAGCTCGAAGCCGGACTACAATGAGCAGTTCTTC.

V and J are TRBV5-6 and TRBJ2-7, with D possibly matching TRBD2 (5 bases). The germline CDR1 and CDR2 sequences are SGHDT and YYEEEE. Trimming shortened V by 7 bases and J by 3 bases, and 14 bases separated the two germline ends. CDR3 length: 13 amino acids. CDR3 DNA: TGTGCCAGCGGGCGCGGGTCGAACTACGAGCAGTACTTC. Its protein is CASGRGSNYEQYF.

The CDR3 DNA is TGTGCCTGGAGTTTTACCCGGACTAGCGCTAGCACAGATACGCAGTATTTT. It is translated as CAWSFTRTSASTDTQYF. V is TRBV30 and J is TRBJ2-3, with 9 bases matching TRBD2. CDR1 is GTSNPN, CDR2 SVGIG, per germline (reference sequence). The V and J ends lost 2 bases and 0 bases, in that order; junction bases with no gene match: 9. The CDR3 runs to 17 residues.

The chain carries TRBV7-2 and TRBJ2-7, with D possibly being TRBD2 (5 bases). Between the trimmed V and J ends, which lost 8 bases and 3 bases, there was a span of 17 bases. The CDR3 loop spans 14 amino acids. CDR1 is SGHTA and CDR2 is FQGNSA in the germline V gene. DNA for the CDR3: TGTGCCAGCGGCACTTGGGAGAAGAACTACGAGCAGTACTTC. It codes for CASGTWEKNYEQYF.

A single count supports this clone. The gene calls are TRBV19 and TRBJ2-1; D gene unclear. Germline CDR1 reads LNHDA; CDR2 reads SQIVND (reference sequence). CDR3 length equals 12 residues. V was clipped by 10 bases and J by 6 bases, with 13 bases between them. CDR3 sequence reads: CATRGEVNEQFF. In nucleotides, the CDR3 is TGTGCCACCCGAGGTGAGGTCAATGAGCAGTTCTTC.

V gene TRBV5-1 combines with J gene TRBJ1-1, with 7 positions matching TRBD1. The V segment lost 2 bases and the J segment 3 bases; nucleotides outside the gene matches: 4. This CDR3 is 14 amino acids long. The V gene's germline CDR1 is SGHRS and CDR2 YFSETQ. CDR3 region: CASSLGDSHTEAFF. In DNA form, the CDR3 reads TGCGCCAGCAGCTTAGGGGACAGTCACACTGAAGCTTTCTTT.

This clone occurred once. J is TRBJ2-3 and V is TRBV7-3; no reliable D call. The CDR3 has 15 residues. The germline V gene has CDR1 SGHTA and CDR2 FQGTGA. The V and J ends lost 1 base and 3 bases respectively, with 11 bases between them. CDR3 loop: CASSLIGAGTDTQYF. The CDR3 DNA follows: TGTGCCAGCAGCTTAATCGGAGCCGGTACAGATACGCAGTATTTT.

This clone was seen only once. The V call is TRBV7-3, the J call TRBJ2-5; TRBD2 agrees at 8 bases. This CDR3 contains 15 residues. The germline gives CDR1 SGHTA, CDR2 FQGTGA. V dropped 8 bases and J dropped 3; count of bases not matched to a gene: 11. CDR3 bases: TGTGCCAGCGCCCTAGGAGCGGGGGAGGAAGAGACCCAGTACTTC. This sequence encodes CASALGAGEEETQYF.

V is TRBV7-9 and J is TRBJ2-3; TRBD2 agrees at 9 bases. After removal of 1 base from V and 7 bases from J, the junction contained 6 bases not matched to a gene. The CDR3 runs to 15 residues. Germline V gene data show CDR1 as SEHNR and CDR2 as FQNEAQ (reference sequence). This chain's CDR3 is CASSLDPSGVYTQYF. For the CDR3, the DNA is TGTGCCAGCAGCTTAGATCCTAGCGGGGTATATACGCAGTATTTT.

The rearrangement joins TRBV27 to TRBJ2-2; D is unclear. The V and J ends lost 6 bases and 8 bases respectively, with 10 bases between them. CDR1 is MNHEY and CDR2 is SMNVEV in the germline V gene (reference sequence). The CDR3 is 12 amino acids. The CDR3 region has the DNA TGTGCCAGCAGCTACCGTTCGGGGGAGCTGTTTTTT. Amino acid sequence: CASSYRSGELFF.

This rearrangement joins TRBV7-8 to TRBJ1-2; D is possibly TRBD1 (5 bases). The CDR3 has 16 amino acids. The germline gives CDR1 SGHVS, CDR2 FQNEAQ. V lost 5 bases to trimming and J lost 4 bases, with 20 bases between them. The DNA for the CDR3 is TGTGCCAGCAGCCCACTAGATCTGGGACGGTTCTATGGCTACACCTTC. It is translated as CASSPLDLGRFYGYTF.

CDR3 bases: TGCGCCAGCAGCCAGCCGTTCAGACAGGGACCCTACGAGCAGTACTTC. This gives the protein CASSQPFRQGPYEQYF. J is TRBJ2-7 and V is TRBV4-1, with 7 bases lining up with TRBD1. There are 16 residues in the CDR3. V lost 3 bases, J lost 2 bases, and 10 bases stayed unmatched. CDR1 MGHRA and CDR2 YSYEKL come from the germline V gene.

This chain joins TRBV7-3 and TRBJ2-5, with D possibly TRBD2 on 6 matching bases. The CDR3 covers 15 residues. In germline, CDR1 is SGHTA, CDR2 FQGTGA. Trimming took off 3 bases at V and 2 bases at J, with 13 bases between the two ends. CDR3 loop: CASSLNGGAQETQYF. The DNA of the CDR3 is TGTGCCAGCAGCTTGAACGGGGGAGCTCAAGAGACCCAGTACTTC.